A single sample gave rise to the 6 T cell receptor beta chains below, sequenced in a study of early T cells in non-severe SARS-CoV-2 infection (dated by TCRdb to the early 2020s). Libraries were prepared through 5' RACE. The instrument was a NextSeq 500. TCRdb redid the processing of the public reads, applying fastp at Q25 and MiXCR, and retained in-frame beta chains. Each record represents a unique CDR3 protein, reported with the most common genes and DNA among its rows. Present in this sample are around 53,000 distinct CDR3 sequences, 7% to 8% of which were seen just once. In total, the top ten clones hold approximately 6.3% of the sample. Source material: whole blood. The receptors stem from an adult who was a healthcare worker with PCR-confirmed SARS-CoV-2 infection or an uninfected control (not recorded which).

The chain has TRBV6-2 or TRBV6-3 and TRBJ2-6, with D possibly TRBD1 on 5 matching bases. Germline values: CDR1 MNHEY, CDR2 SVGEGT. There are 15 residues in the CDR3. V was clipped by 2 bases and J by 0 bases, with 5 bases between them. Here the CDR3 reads CASSYRGSGANVLTF. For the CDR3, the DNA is TGTGCCAGCAGTTACAGGGGCTCTGGGGCCAACGTCCTGACTTTC.

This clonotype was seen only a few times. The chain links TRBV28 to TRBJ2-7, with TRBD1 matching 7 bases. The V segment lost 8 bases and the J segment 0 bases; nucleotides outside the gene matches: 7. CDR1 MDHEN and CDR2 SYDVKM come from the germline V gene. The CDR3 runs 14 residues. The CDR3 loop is CASGRRDSSYEQYF. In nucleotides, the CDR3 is TGTGCCAGCGGTCGCCGGGACAGCTCCTACGAGCAGTACTTC.

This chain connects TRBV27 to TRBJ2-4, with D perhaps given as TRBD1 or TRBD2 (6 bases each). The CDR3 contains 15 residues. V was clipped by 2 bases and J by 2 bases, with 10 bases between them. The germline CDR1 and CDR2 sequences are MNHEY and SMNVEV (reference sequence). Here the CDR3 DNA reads TGTGCCAGCAGTTTAGGAGGGGGAACCAAAAACATTCAGTACTTC. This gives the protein CASSLGGGTKNIQYF.

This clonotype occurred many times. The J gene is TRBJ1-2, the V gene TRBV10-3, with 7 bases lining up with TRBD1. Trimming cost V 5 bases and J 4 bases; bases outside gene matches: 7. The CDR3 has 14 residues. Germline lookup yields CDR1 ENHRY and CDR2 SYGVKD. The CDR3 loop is CAISTPRDSYGYTF. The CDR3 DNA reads TGTGCCATCAGTACGCCTCGGGACAGCTATGGCTACACCTTC.

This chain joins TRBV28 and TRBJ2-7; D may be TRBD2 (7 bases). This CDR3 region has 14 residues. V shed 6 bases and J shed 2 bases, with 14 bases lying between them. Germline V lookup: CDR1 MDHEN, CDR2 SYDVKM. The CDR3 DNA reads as TGTGCCAGCAGCACTAGGGGGGGGCCCTACGAGCAGTACTTC. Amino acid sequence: CASSTRGGPYEQYF.

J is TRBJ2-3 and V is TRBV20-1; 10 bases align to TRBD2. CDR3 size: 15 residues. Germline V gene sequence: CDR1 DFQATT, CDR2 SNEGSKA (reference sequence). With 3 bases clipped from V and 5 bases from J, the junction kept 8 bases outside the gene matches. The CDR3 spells CSASPAGGRGDTQYF. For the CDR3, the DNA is TGCAGTGCTAGCCCAGCGGGGGGGCGTGGAGATACGCAGTATTTT.